The following is a T cell receptor (beta chain) sequence with its context. These data originate in a study of blood T cell repertoires in COVID-19. Study as a whole: Sites in the United States, Italy and Spain provided acute and convalescent COVID-19 samples. T cells, B-cell-depleted T cells, or PBMCs supplied cDNA or gDNA.

V lost 0 bases and J lost 4; bases outside the gene matches: 16. The CDR3 runs to 19 residues. In germline, CDR1 is SGHAT, CDR2 FQNNGV. Authors' methods: How many nucleated cells were present was estimated from reference gene primer amplification. Generated by immunoSEQ multiplex PCR, the TCRdb table keeps only in-frame clones and is missing some. That table gives V, J and clone size, and the DNA gave D and trimming. The sample has fewer than 500,000 clones; 70% to 90% are singletons. The chain links TRBV11-2 to TRBJ1-1; 8 bases map to TRBD1. The TCR was taken from a woman aged 25 to 39 with active or convalescent COVID-19. Sequencing was carried out using peripheral blood. CDR3 region: CASSLDRSAGGGDFTEAFF. The DNA of the CDR3 is TGTGCCAGCAGCTTAGATCGTTCTGCAGGGGGCGGGGATTTCACTGAAGCTTTCTTT.